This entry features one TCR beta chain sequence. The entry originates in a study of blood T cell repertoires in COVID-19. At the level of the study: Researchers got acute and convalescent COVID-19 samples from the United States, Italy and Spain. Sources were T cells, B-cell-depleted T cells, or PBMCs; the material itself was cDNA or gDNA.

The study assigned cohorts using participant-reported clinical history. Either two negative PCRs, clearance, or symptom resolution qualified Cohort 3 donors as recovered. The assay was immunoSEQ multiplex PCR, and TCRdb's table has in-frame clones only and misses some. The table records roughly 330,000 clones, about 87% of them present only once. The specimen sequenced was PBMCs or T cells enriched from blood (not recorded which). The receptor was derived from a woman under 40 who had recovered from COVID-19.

The CDR3 reads CASSLVPGGRGSNQPQHF. CDR3 in DNA: TGTGCCAGCAGCTTAGTTCCAGGGGGCAGGGGTAGCAATCAGCCCCAGCATTTT. The chain combines TRBV7-8 with TRBJ1-5; 8 bases are a match to TRBD1. V shed 1 base and J 0 bases; nucleotides not matched to a gene: 8. The CDR3 runs 18 residues. Germline-derived CDR1 and CDR2 are SGHVS and FQNEAQ.